Shown below are 9 T cell receptor beta chains from a single sample sequenced in a study of Ad26.COV2.S vaccination and SARS-CoV-2 variants. Sequenced by immunoSEQ multiplex PCR; TCRdb stores in-frame clones only, minus some. The data contain 350,000 to 450,000 clones, 92% of them singletons. Material: peripheral blood, obtained after recovery from COVID-19. The receptor set was obtained from a human donor who had recovered from COVID-19.

This rearrangement joins TRBV27 to TRBJ1-2; TRBD1 is a possible D gene (6 bases). The CDR3 runs 14 residues. Trimming took off 1 base at V and 7 bases at J, with 13 bases between the two ends. From germline, CDR1 is MNHEY and CDR2 SMNVEV (reference sequence). As DNA, the CDR3 is TGTGCCAGCAGTTTATACCCAGGGGATGTTGGCTACACCTTC. Translating it yields CASSLYPGDVGYTF.

This clone was recorded only once. The chain recombines TRBV7-8 with TRBJ2-3; D call uncertain. The CDR3 is 16 residues long. V was shortened by 1 base and J by 2 bases, with 13 bases between the two germline ends. Per germline, CDR1 SGHVS and CDR2 FQNEAQ. Here the CDR3 reads CASSLVQDLDTDTQYF. In nucleotides, the CDR3 is TGTGCCAGCAGCTTAGTGCAGGACCTAGACACAGATACGCAGTATTTT.

This rearrangement joins TRBV21-1 to TRBJ2-1; the D call of TRBD2 is as the table states it, not checked on the DNA. TRBV21-1 is labeled a pseudogene. This CDR3 contains 19 residues. The CDR3, as DNA: TGTGCCAGCAGCAAAGTTATTGCGAGGTCCTCAAGCTCCTACAATGAGCAGTTCTTC. As protein: CASSKVIARSSSSYNEQFF.

The CDR3 is CASSYSGGQGTDTQYF. For the CDR3, the DNA is TGTGCCAGCAGTTATTCTGGGGGACAGGGCACAGATACGCAGTATTTT. The rearrangement uses TRBV6-6 and TRBJ2-3; 8 nucleotides line up with TRBD1. This CDR3 is built from 16 residues. The trim removed 3 bases at V and 1 base at J, leaving 6 bases unmatched. Germline CDR1 and CDR2: MNHNY and SVGAGI (reference sequence).

The CDR3 loop reads CASSQGGRYTDTQYF. The DNA for the CDR3 is TGTGCCAGCAGCCAGGGAGGCAGATACACAGATACGCAGTATTTT. The chain links TRBV3-1 (or the pseudogene TRBV3-2) to TRBJ2-3; TRBD2 might be the D (6 bases). The V end was cut by 3 bases, the J end by 2 bases, with 12 bases between. CDR1 and CDR2 (germline): LGHDT, YNNKEL (reference sequence). The length of the CDR3 is 15 residues.

The chain carries TRBV19 and TRBJ1-5, with D perhaps matching TRBD1 (6 bases). The CDR3 contains 15 residues. With 7 bases removed from V and 7 bases from J, the gap between germline ends came to 20 bases. Per germline, CDR1 LNHDA and CDR2 SQIVND (reference sequence). The DNA of the CDR3 is TGTGCCAGTACCTCAAGGGACCACGGGGGCCAGCCCCAGCATTTT. Protein sequence: CASTSRDHGGQPQHF.

The chain is built from TRBV3-1 (or the pseudogene TRBV3-2) and TRBJ1-1; no definite D call. The CDR3 is 16 residues long. Germline CDR1 reads LGHDT; CDR2 reads YNNKEL (reference sequence). Between the trimmed V and J ends, which lost 0 bases and 1 base, there was a span of 12 bases. The CDR3 nucleotides are TGTGCCAGCAGCCAAGAGCGGTTGTGGCCGAACACTGAAGCTTTCTTT. It specifies CASSQERLWPNTEAFF.

The chain combines TRBV4-2 with TRBJ2-2; D gene unclear. This CDR3 has 15 residues. Trimming cost V 3 bases and J 0 bases, with 8 bases left between them. Germline V lookup: CDR1 LGHNA, CDR2 YNFKEQ. CDR3 loop: CASSQPQANTGELFF. CDR3 nucleotides: TGTGCCAGCAGCCAGCCCCAGGCGAACACCGGGGAGCTGTTTTTT.

In its sample, this clone was seen once. This chain connects TRBV5-1 to TRBJ2-7; no firm D call. This CDR3 comprises 16 residues. Trimming cost V 10 bases and J 0 bases, with 23 bases left between them. CDR1 is SGHRS, CDR2 YFSETQ, per germline. CDR3 amino acids: CADKTCKGHSSYEQYF. For the CDR3, the DNA is TGCGCCGACAAAACATGCAAGGGCCATAGCTCCTACGAGCAGTACTTC.